These 12 T cell receptor beta chains were all obtained from the same sample, sequenced in a study of Ad26.COV2.S vaccination and SARS-CoV-2 variants. Produced via immunoSEQ multiplex PCR; TCRdb's table is partial and in-frame only. The sample lists around 450,000 clones; 89% were seen once. Treatment defined: roughly 20 received Ad26.COV2.S at low or high dose, single or two shots; roughly five received placebo; per-sample allocation not given. Collection of samples fell on day 63 after the first vaccine or placebo injection. Sequencing was performed on peripheral blood, taken in a trial of Ad26.COV2.S vaccine versus placebo. The receptors come from a person between 18 and 65 years old who received the Ad26.COV2.S COVID-19 vaccine or a placebo.

The rearrangement uses TRBV4-2 and TRBJ1-1; D gene unclear. Germline V gene data show CDR1 as LGHNA and CDR2 as YNFKEQ. Trimming shortened V by 0 bases and J by 14 bases, and 19 bases separated the two germline ends. CDR3 length: 14 amino acids. CDR3 sequence (DNA): TGTGCCAGCAGCCAAGATCTTCTCGTTGGGGTTGGGTTCTTT. This translates into CASSQDLLVGVGFF.

The chain joins TRBV27 to TRBJ1-1; 7 nucleotides agree with TRBD1. The V segment lost 6 bases and the J segment 2 bases; nucleotides outside the gene matches: 15. CDR3 length: 17 residues. CDR1 and CDR2 (germline): MNHEY, SMNVEV (reference sequence). CDR3 loop: CASRERQGRPTNTEAFF. The CDR3 DNA reads TGTGCCAGCAGAGAGAGACAGGGACGGCCAACCAACACTGAAGCTTTCTTT.

The rearrangement joins TRBV5-1 to TRBJ2-7; D is unclear. Trimming stripped 8 bases from V and 3 bases from J, with 6 bases between. Germline V gene data show CDR1 as SGHRS and CDR2 as YFSETQ. The CDR3 has 10 amino acids. DNA of the CDR3: TGCGCCAGGTTGATCTACGAGCAGTACGTC. Translated, it gives CARLIYEQYV.

The V call is TRBV29-1, the J call TRBJ1-1; no firm D call. V lost 7 bases and J lost 0, with 9 bases in between. The V gene's germline CDR1 is SQVTM and CDR2 ANQGSEA. The CDR3 is made up of 12 amino acids. The DNA for the CDR3 is TGCAGCGCCTTCCGGGTGAACACTGAAGCTTTCTTT. This encodes CSAFRVNTEAFF.

The chain links TRBV19 to TRBJ2-1; possibly TRBD1 or TRBD2 for D (5 bases each). Looked up from germline, CDR1 is LNHDA and CDR2 is SQIVND (reference sequence). Trimming took off 5 bases at V and 9 bases at J, with 20 bases between the two ends. The CDR3 covers 15 residues. The chain's CDR3 is CASSSRDPTASEQFF. The CDR3 DNA reads TGTGCCAGTAGTTCTCGGGACCCAACCGCCAGTGAGCAGTTCTTC.

This clone was detected a few times. The rearrangement uses TRBV5-1 and TRBJ1-2; TRBD1 matches 7 bases. With V trimmed by 4 bases and J by 7 bases, 7 bases remained unmatched. The V gene's germline CDR1 is SGHRS and CDR2 YFSETQ. The CDR3 is 13 amino acids. In nucleotides, the CDR3 is TGCGCCAGCAGCCCGTACAGGGGAGGTGGCTACACCTTC. Residues: CASSPYRGGGYTF.

This clone came up once. The chain links TRBV4-3 to TRBJ2-4, with 10 bases aligning to TRBD2. Looked up from germline, CDR1 is LGHNA and CDR2 is YSLEER. This CDR3 has 16 residues. The V and J ends lost 5 bases and 8 bases, in that order; junction bases with no gene match: 12. In DNA, the CDR3 is TGCGCCAGCAGCAAGCGAATAGCGGGAGGAGCGGACATTCAGTACTTC. Translating gives CASSKRIAGGADIQYF.

This chain uses TRBV6-2 or TRBV6-3 with TRBJ2-2, with a possible D match to TRBD1 (5 bases). Deletions cut 2 bases from V and 4 bases from J, with 8 bases between. CDR1 is MNHEY and CDR2 is SVGEGT in the germline V gene. The length of the CDR3 is 14 residues. The CDR3, as DNA: TGTGCCAGCAGTTACACAGGAACCACCGGGGAGCTGTTTTTT. It encodes CASSYTGTTGELFF.

The genes are TRBV7-2 and TRBJ1-1; TRBD1 might be the D (6 bases). Trimming took 4 bases from V and 3 from J, leaving 12 bases between them. The germline V gene has CDR1 SGHTA and CDR2 FQGNSA. The CDR3 consists of 14 residues. CDR3: CASSSDRWDTEAFF. In nucleotides, the CDR3 is TGTGCCAGCAGCTCTGACAGGTGGGACACTGAAGCTTTCTTT.

V gene TRBV5-1 combines with J gene TRBJ2-7; 10 nucleotides line up with TRBD2. CDR1 and CDR2 from the germline V gene are SGHRS and YFSETQ. This CDR3 is built from 15 residues. The V segment lost 2 bases and the J segment 3 bases; nucleotides outside the gene matches: 5. CDR3: CASSLGLAGVYEQYV. Written as DNA, the CDR3 is TGCGCCAGCAGCTTAGGTCTAGCGGGAGTCTACGAGCAGTACGTC.

V and J are TRBV27 and TRBJ2-5; a weak D match, TRBD1 (5 bases). Germline CDR1 MNHEY, CDR2 SMNVEV (reference sequence). The CDR3 is 15 residues long. V was trimmed by 4 bases and J by 1 base, leaving 13 bases between them. In DNA, the CDR3 is TGTGCCAGCAGTTGGACACGGACGTTCCAAGAGACCCAGTACTTC. Its translation is CASSWTRTFQETQYF.

This clone was detected only a few times. The chain employs TRBV4-2 and TRBJ2-7; TRBD2 matches at 9 bases. The CDR3 has 15 amino acids. Germline V gene sequence: CDR1 LGHNA, CDR2 YNFKEQ. The V segment lost 0 bases and the J segment 3 bases; nucleotides outside the gene matches: 3. The CDR3 DNA follows: TGTGCCAGCAGCCAAGATCCGACTAGCGGCTACGAGCAGTACTTC. It codes for CASSQDPTSGYEQYF.